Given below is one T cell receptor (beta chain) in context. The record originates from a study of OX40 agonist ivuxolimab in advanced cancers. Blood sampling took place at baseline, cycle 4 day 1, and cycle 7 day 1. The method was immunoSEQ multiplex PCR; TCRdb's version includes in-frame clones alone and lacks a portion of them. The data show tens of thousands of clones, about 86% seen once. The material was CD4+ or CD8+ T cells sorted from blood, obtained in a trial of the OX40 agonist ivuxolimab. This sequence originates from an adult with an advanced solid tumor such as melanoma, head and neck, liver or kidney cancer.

Written as DNA, the CDR3 is TGTGCCAGTAGTATTCGGAGGAACACTGAAGCTTTCTTT. Translating it yields CASSIRRNTEAFF. The chain has TRBV19 and TRBJ1-1; D gene uncertain. This CDR3 comprises 13 residues. CDR1 is LNHDA, CDR2 SQIVND, per germline (reference sequence). V lost 3 bases, J lost 1 base, and 6 bases lay in between.